The next 32 T cell receptor beta chains were all read from a single sample in a study of identifying expanded T cells in peripheral blood. Here immunoSEQ multiplex PCR was the method, and the copy in TCRdb shows in-frame clones only, minus some. The table lists 100,000 or so clones, around 89% of them singletons, with roughly 13% in the top ten. Material for sequencing was blood. The receptors stem from a person aged 18 to 75 in good health.

This clone has a handful of counts. The V and J genes are TRBV5-1 and TRBJ1-6, with D perhaps matching TRBD1 (6 bases). Germline lookup yields CDR1 SGHRS and CDR2 YFSETQ. V lost 0 bases and J lost 10, with 11 bases in between. The CDR3 consists of 14 residues. CDR3 region: CASSLDRTGSPLHF. Here the CDR3 DNA reads TGCGCCAGCAGCTTGGACCGTACAGGGTCACCCCTCCACTTT.

This clone came up a few times. V usage is TRBV7-2 and J usage is TRBJ1-6, with D perhaps matching TRBD1 (5 bases). This CDR3 is built from 15 residues. V lost 2 bases to trimming and J lost 9 bases, with 14 bases between them. Germline V gene sequence: CDR1 SGHTA, CDR2 FQGNSA. CDR3 protein: CASSLTQGTTSPLHF. The CDR3 DNA reads TGTGCCAGCAGCTTAACCCAGGGAACGACTTCACCCCTCCACTTT.

This clone was seen only once. V usage is TRBV11-2 and J usage is TRBJ2-7; D is perhaps TRBD1 or TRBD2 (5 bases each). Per the germline V gene, CDR1 is SGHAT and CDR2 is FQNNGV. The CDR3 totals 16 residues. V was trimmed by 1 base and J by 0 bases, leaving 13 bases between them. The CDR3 bases are TGTGCCAGCAGCTTAGTTGGTCAGGGAGACTCCTACGAGCAGTACTTC. Encoded protein: CASSLVGQGDSYEQYF.

The genes are TRBV7-9 and TRBJ2-7, with D possibly being TRBD1 (5 bases). The CDR3 consists of 13 residues. V shed 5 bases and J shed 2 bases, with 10 bases lying between them. Germline CDR1 and CDR2: SEHNR and FQNEAQ (reference sequence). CDR3 DNA sequence: TGTGCCAGCAGCCCTAAGGGGCCCTACGAGCAGTACTTC. This encodes CASSPKGPYEQYF.

The V and J genes are TRBV7-3 and TRBJ1-1; D perhaps matches TRBD1 (5 bases). Trimming took off 0 bases at V and 3 bases at J, with 8 bases between the two ends. Germline V gene lookup returns CDR1 SGHTA and CDR2 FQGTGA. The CDR3 extends over 14 amino acids. CDR3 bases: TGTGCCAGCAGCTTAACGACAGCCTACACTGAAGCTTTCTTT. Protein product: CASSLTTAYTEAFF.

The V gene is TRBV5-1, the J gene TRBJ2-7, with TRBD1 identical over 10 bases. CDR1 and CDR2 from the germline V gene are SGHRS and YFSETQ. The CDR3 loop spans 16 amino acids. Losses at the gene ends were 4 bases for V and 5 bases for J; bases not matched to a gene: 12. CDR3 residues: CASSQTGGAFLHEQYF. Here the CDR3 DNA reads TGCGCCAGCAGCCAGACAGGGGGCGCTTTTCTCCACGAGCAGTACTTC. The entire variable domain, with the rest obtained from reference TRBV5-1 and TRBJ2-7, is as follows: KAGVTQTPRYLIKTRGQQVTLSCSPISGHRSVSWYQQTPGQGLQFLFEYFSETQRNKGNFPGRFSGRQFSNSRSEMNVSTLELGDSALYLCASSQTGGAFLHEQYFGPGTRLTVT.

This chain links TRBV18 with TRBJ2-7; either TRBD1 or TRBD2 may supply D (5 bases each). V lost 1 base and J 1 base, leaving 11 bases between the germline ends. The CDR3 totals 15 residues. Germline loops: CDR1 KGHSH, CDR2 LQKENI. In nucleotides, the CDR3 is TGTGCCAGCTCACCACGGGGGATAGAATCCTACGAGCAGTACTTC. Its protein product is CASSPRGIESYEQYF. Full variable domain (outside the CDR3, taken from reference TRBV18 and TRBJ2-7): NAGVMQNPRHLVRRRGQEARLRCSPMKGHSHVYWYRQLPEEGLKFMVYLQKENIIDESGMPKERFSAEFPKEGPSILRIQQVVRGDSAAYFCASSPRGIESYEQYFGPGTRLTVT.

V is TRBV29-1 and J is TRBJ2-3, with a possible D match to TRBD2 (5 bases). The V end lost 4 bases, the J end lost 4 bases, and 9 bases lay between the germline ends. Germline lookup yields CDR1 SQVTM and CDR2 ANQGSEA. The CDR3 consists of 12 residues. The CDR3 loop reads CSVVWTSDTQYF. The CDR3 DNA is TGCAGCGTTGTATGGACTTCAGATACGCAGTATTTT.

The V call is TRBV10-3, the J call TRBJ2-5; 11 bases agree with TRBD2. The CDR3 extends over 17 amino acids. CDR1 is ENHRY, CDR2 SYGVKD, per germline. V shed 4 bases and J 4 bases; nucleotides not matched to a gene: 11. This chain's CDR3 is CAISGTSGRGRAETQYF. In DNA, the CDR3 is TGTGCCATCAGTGGTACTAGCGGGAGAGGGAGGGCAGAGACCCAGTACTTC.

The rearrangement joins TRBV7-9 to TRBJ2-3; 8 nucleotides align to TRBD2. The junction had 7 bases not matched to a gene; V was cut back by 0 bases and J by 5 bases. The CDR3 contains 16 residues. The germline gives CDR1 SEHNR, CDR2 FQNEAQ (reference sequence). CDR3 sequence (DNA): TGTGCCAGCAGCTTAGCCGGAAGCGGGAGAGGAGATACGCAGTATTTT. It codes for CASSLAGSGRGDTQYF.

The rearrangement uses TRBV2 and TRBJ1-1; TRBD1 aligns across 11 bases. The CDR3 has 15 amino acids. V lost 5 bases, J lost 7 bases, and 9 bases stayed unmatched. Germline CDR1 SNHLY, CDR2 FYNNEI. The CDR3 spells CASSKTGTGGNEAFF. In nucleotides, the CDR3 is TGTGCCAGCAGTAAAACTGGGACAGGGGGAAATGAAGCTTTCTTT.

As DNA, the CDR3 is TGTGCCAGCAGCCCCCGTTATGATCGGGGGGGCCTACATACGCAGTATTTT. Amino acid sequence: CASSPRYDRGGLHTQYF. This sequence joins TRBV9 and TRBJ2-3; 8 bases match TRBD2. The CDR3 runs 17 residues. The V segment lost 4 bases and the J segment 7 bases; nucleotides outside the gene matches: 17. In germline, CDR1 is SGDLS, CDR2 YYNGEE. Full variable domain (missing parts from reference TRBV9 and TRBJ2-3): DSGVTQTPKHLITATGQRVTLRCSPRSGDLSVYWYQQSLDQGLQFLIQYYNGEERAKGNILERFSAQQFPDLHSELNLSSLELGDSALYFCASSPRYDRGGLHTQYFGPGTRLTVL.

The rearrangement links TRBV18 to TRBJ1-1, with D possibly TRBD1 on 5 matching bases. V lost 3 bases, J lost 5 bases, and 13 bases lay in between. This CDR3 comprises 14 residues. Germline-derived CDR1 and CDR2 are KGHSH and LQKENI. The CDR3 region is CASSPRGSGTEAFF. The CDR3 coding sequence is TGTGCCAGCTCACCGCGGGGGTCAGGAACTGAAGCTTTCTTT.

The chain recombines TRBV6-5 with TRBJ1-4, with 7 bases that match TRBD1. CDR1 and CDR2 (germline): MNHEY, SVGAGI. The J segment lost 10 bases and the V segment lost 6 bases, leaving 11 bases of the junction unmatched. CDR3 length equals 14 residues. The CDR3 loop is CASSQSGGSGKLFF. In DNA form, the CDR3 reads TGTGCCAGCAGCCAATCAGGGGGTTCTGGAAAACTGTTTTTT.

This chain connects TRBV6-1 to TRBJ2-1; D not certain. The CDR3 runs 14 residues. Per the germline V gene, CDR1 is MNHNS and CDR2 is SASEGT. V lost 1 base and J lost 5, with 9 bases in between. The chain's CDR3 is CASSEVPAHNEQFF. The CDR3 nucleotides are TGTGCCAGCAGTGAAGTCCCAGCCCACAATGAGCAGTTCTTC.

This clone appeared a few times. The chain recombines TRBV7-2 with TRBJ1-5; D not certain. The CDR3 is 13 residues long. V lost 3 bases and J lost 1, with 4 bases in between. Germline values: CDR1 SGHTA, CDR2 FQGNSA. CDR3: CASSFPSNQPQHF. CDR3 bases: TGTGCCAGCAGCTTTCCGAGCAATCAGCCCCAGCATTTT.

The V and J genes are TRBV6-6 and TRBJ1-2; 11 bases line up with TRBD1. CDR3 length equals 13 residues. Germline V gives CDR1 MNHNY, CDR2 SVGAGI (reference sequence). Trimming cost V 2 bases and J 8 bases; bases outside gene matches: 1. CDR3 amino acids: CASSYGTGGGYTF. DNA of the CDR3: TGTGCCAGCAGTTACGGGACAGGGGGAGGCTACACCTTC.

The V and J genes are TRBV7-3 and TRBJ2-2; 9 bases line up with TRBD1. V lost 4 bases and J lost 5; bases outside the gene matches: 5. Germline CDR1 reads SGHTA; CDR2 reads FQGTGA. This CDR3 is 15 amino acids long. The DNA of the CDR3 is TGTGCCAGCAGCTCCGGGACAGGGAGAACCGGGGAGCTGTTTTTT. Translated: CASSSGTGRTGELFF.

The chain recombines TRBV18 with TRBJ2-3; D not resolved. The V end lost 0 bases, the J end lost 4 bases, and 5 bases lay between the germline ends. The V gene's germline CDR1 is KGHSH and CDR2 LQKENI. The CDR3 spans 13 residues. The CDR3 sequence: CASSPPLSDTQYF. For the CDR3, the DNA is TGTGCCAGCTCACCACCTCTCTCAGATACGCAGTATTTT.

This clone was detected only once. J is TRBJ2-1 and V is TRBV28, with 12 bases matching TRBD2. The length of the CDR3 is 17 residues. The ends lost 3 bases at V and 0 bases at J; junction bases unmatched: 3. The germline V gene has CDR1 MDHEN and CDR2 SYDVKM. CDR3 in amino acids: CASSFLTSGSSYNEQFF. CDR3 DNA sequence: TGTGCCAGCAGTTTCCTGACTAGCGGGAGCTCCTACAATGAGCAGTTCTTC.

The chain employs TRBV6-4 and TRBJ2-7; the D gene is possibly TRBD2 (5 bases). This CDR3 region has 14 residues. Trimming cost V 6 bases and J 2 bases, with 14 bases left between them. Germline CDR1 reads MRHNA; CDR2 reads SNTAGT. The CDR3 loop reads CASSPGVGAYEQYF. Written as DNA, the CDR3 is TGTGCCAGCAGCCCCGGGGTAGGAGCCTACGAGCAGTACTTC.

The chain joins TRBV7-8 to TRBJ1-1, with D possibly being TRBD1 (6 bases). The length of the CDR3 is 14 residues. Per germline, CDR1 SGHVS and CDR2 FQNEAQ. Trimming stripped 4 bases from V and 4 bases from J, with 13 bases between. CDR3 DNA sequence: TGTGCCAGCAGCTCCTGGGAAGGGGGCACTGAAGCTTTCTTT. Translation gives CASSSWEGGTEAFF.

The J gene is TRBJ2-5, the V gene TRBV7-9; D is unclear. V was pared by 0 bases and J by 3 bases, with 5 bases between. This CDR3 region has 13 residues. Germline values: CDR1 SEHNR, CDR2 FQNEAQ (reference sequence). The CDR3 region is CASSLAIKETQYF. CDR3 bases: TGTGCCAGCAGCTTAGCGATAAAAGAGACCCAGTACTTC.

The V and J genes are TRBV18 and TRBJ1-5; weak D call: TRBD1 (5 bases). The CDR3 contains 14 residues. Germline loops: CDR1 KGHSH, CDR2 LQKENI. V was trimmed by 6 bases and J by 3 bases, leaving 12 bases between them. The DNA for the CDR3 is TGTGCCAGCTCCCGCGGGGGGGACAATCAGCCCCAGCATTTT. This encodes CASSRGGDNQPQHF.

The rearrangement links TRBV2 to TRBJ1-1, with no clear D. The V gene lost 4 bases and the J gene lost 0 bases, with 15 bases spanning the gap. Germline V gene sequence: CDR1 SNHLY, CDR2 FYNNEI. This CDR3 spans 16 amino acids. CDR3 nucleotide sequence: TGTGCCAGCAGTGGGGCTCGGGTCAGTATGAACACTGAAGCTTTCTTT. This gives the protein CASSGARVSMNTEAFF.

This chain joins TRBV13 and TRBJ1-2; no clear D gene. Germline V gene data show CDR1 as PRHDT and CDR2 as FYEKMQ (reference sequence). Trimming left V 4 bases short and J 3 bases short, with 21 bases between. This CDR3 region has 17 residues. The CDR3 nucleotides are TGTGCCAGCAGCTCAACTTCCTCAGATACCTCTGACTATGGCTACACCTTC. Translated: CASSSTSSDTSDYGYTF.

The CDR3 coding sequence is TGCGCCAGCAGCCGGACAGGGGTGGAGGAAAAACTGTTTTTT. Translating gives CASSRTGVEEKLFF. The V and J genes are TRBV5-1 and TRBJ1-4; 9 nucleotides align to TRBD1. V lost 4 bases, J lost 8 bases, and 6 bases stayed unmatched. Germline V CDR1 and CDR2: SGHRS, YFSETQ. CDR3 length equals 14 residues.

This chain links TRBV6-6 with TRBJ1-2; 8 bases are shared with TRBD1. CDR3 size: 13 residues. Per germline, CDR1 MNHNY and CDR2 SVGAGI (reference sequence). After removal of 6 bases from V and 7 bases from J, the junction contained 7 bases not matched to a gene. This CDR3 is CASSSTGVLGYTF. The CDR3 nucleotides read TGTGCCAGCAGCTCGACAGGGGTTCTTGGCTACACCTTC.

The chain couples TRBV6-5 to TRBJ1-1; possibly TRBD1 for D (6 bases). The CDR3 covers 11 residues. Germline V CDR1 and CDR2: MNHEY, SVGAGI. Trimming left V 6 bases short and J 9 bases short, with 11 bases between. The CDR3: CASRQGSKAFF. In DNA form, the CDR3 reads TGTGCCAGCAGACAGGGAAGCAAAGCTTTCTTT.

Notes on this clone: Other DNA sequences in this sample translate to the same CDR3. The chain is built from TRBV7-2 and TRBJ2-5; TRBD2 matches at 15 bases. With V trimmed by 5 bases and J by 5 bases, 6 bases remained unmatched. The CDR3 covers 16 residues. Germline-derived CDR1 and CDR2 are SGHTA and FQGNSA. The CDR3 loop is CASSLGLAGGQETQYF. The CDR3, as DNA: TGTGCCAGCAGCCTTGGACTAGCGGGGGGGCAGGAGACCCAGTACTTC.

This chain's CDR3 is CSVPLAGLQETQYF. CDR3 in DNA: TGCAGCGTTCCTCTGGCGGGACTACAAGAGACCCAGTACTTC. The V call is TRBV29-1, the J call TRBJ2-5; 7 nucleotides line up with TRBD2. Germline CDR1 reads SQVTM; CDR2 reads ANQGSEA. Trimming removed 5 bases from V and 2 bases from J; junction bases left unmatched: 8. The CDR3 totals 14 residues.

The chain joins TRBV28 to TRBJ2-7, with TRBD1 identical over 8 bases. The CDR3 totals 14 residues. The germline V gene has CDR1 MDHEN and CDR2 SYDVKM. Trimming removed 8 bases from V and 2 bases from J; junction bases left unmatched: 8. CDR3 sequence (DNA): TGTGCCAGCCAGGGGGCGATCATTCCCTACGAGCAGTACTTC. Encoded protein: CASQGAIIPYEQYF. The full variable domain, completed using reference TRBV28 and TRBJ2-7, is DVKVTQSSRYLVKRTGEKVFLECVQDMDHENMFWYRQDPGLGLRLIYFSYDVKMKEKGDIPEGYSVSREKKERFSLILESASTNQTSMYLCASQGAIIPYEQYFGPGTRLTVT.